The clone carrying this T cell receptor beta chain was detected only a few times. What it binds is not known. This record comes from a study of OX40 agonist ivuxolimab in advanced cancers. Findings of the study overall: At doses 0.1 to 3.0 mg/kg, CD4+ and CD8+ clones expanded. More expanded clones were found, on average, in CD8+ than in CD4+ T cells.

Here immunoSEQ multiplex PCR was the method, and the copy in TCRdb shows in-frame clones only, minus some. Of 20,000 to 25,000 clones in the sample, about nine tenths were seen once. The source is an adult with an advanced solid tumor such as melanoma, head and neck, liver or kidney cancer. This sample comprised CD4+ or CD8+ T cells sorted from blood, obtained in a trial of the OX40 agonist ivuxolimab.

CDR3 loop: CASSQVFSRAVAEAFF. The CDR3 region has the DNA TGCGCCAGCAGCCAAGTATTCTCCAGGGCGGTCGCTGAAGCTTTCTTT. The chain employs TRBV4-3 and TRBJ1-1, with D possibly TRBD1 on 5 matching bases. The CDR3 loop spans 16 amino acids. Germline loops: CDR1 LGHNA, CDR2 YSLEER. Trimming shortened V by 1 base and J by 6 bases, and 18 bases separated the two germline ends.